This T cell receptor beta chain was sequenced in a study of T cell clones after liver transplantation. Background on the study: As an antigen-independent comparator, third-party-reactive TCRbeta sequences came from pre-transplant mixed lymphocyte reactions. Without induction therapy, subjects received standard immunosuppression until 12-24 months post-transplant. Study conclusions and caveats: A larger donor-reactive than third-party decline suggested partial antigen-specific deletion. In 5 of 8 subjects, circulating graft-donor-reactive CD4 TCRbeta sequences fell significantly after transplant.

This table comes from immunoSEQ multiplex PCR, and its TCRdb copy is limited to in-frame clones, with some not included. The repertoire holds roughly 100,000 clones, with roughly four fifths as singletons. For this clone: The antigen is unknown.

Trimming took 1 base from V and 9 from J, leaving 19 bases between them. There are 16 residues in the CDR3. The germline V gene encodes CDR1 SNHLY and CDR2 FYNNEI. The chain joins TRBV2 to TRBJ2-1, with D possibly being TRBD1 (6 bases). The receptor comes from a human patient who received a liver transplant. Certain T cells may be donor cells from the graft. The source was CD4+ T cells from blood, collected approximately 4 years after liver transplant. CDR3 loop: CASSEDRPIQGFEQFF. CDR3 sequence (DNA): TGTGCCAGCAGTGAAGATCGTCCAATACAGGGTTTTGAGCAGTTCTTC.